Listed below are T cell receptor beta chains from one sample, sequenced in a study of CD8+ T cells in alopecia areata. Assay: immunoSEQ multiplex PCR; the TCRdb copy retains only in-frame clones and omits some. This sample carries over 250,000 clones, 60% of them seen once, and the ten largest clones take around 0.84%. The material was CD4+ T cells sorted from blood, obtained at approximately week 51, from a patient treated with tofacitinib. These receptors came from a human donor with alopecia areata. Each CDR3 is given with its conserved first and last residue. Clone size is shown for a subset of rows, as once, few, many or a class of expanded clone.

j_call clone_size v_call cdr3_length cdr3_aa
TRBJ1-2 - TRBV30 15 CAWKIRTNSNYGYTF
TRBJ2-3 - TRBV7-8 15 CASTISGGATDTQYF
TRBJ2-3 - TRBV9 14 CASSTRPGGDTQYF
TRBJ2-1 - TRBV2 13 CASTQEGNNEQFF
TRBJ2-3 - TRBV4-3 15 CASSQVGVSTDTQYF
TRBJ1-2 - TRBV30 12 CAWKQGANGYTF
TRBJ2-6 few TRBV7-8 13 CASSFRGANVLTF
TRBJ2-3 - TRBV2 12 CASSEGADTQYF
TRBJ1-2 - TRBV9 14 CASSGQRGLGGYTF
TRBJ2-5 - TRBV27 12 CASSTDKETQYF
TRBJ2-5 - TRBV30 12 CAWSDRVETQYF
TRBJ1-5 - TRBV6-6 15 CATKGGLPHNQPQHF
TRBJ1-4 - TRBV2 14 CASLRRGLGEKLFF
TRBJ1-1 - TRBV19 18 CASSMGALDGWRNTEAFF
TRBJ1-1 few TRBV28 13 CALQTGMNTEAFF
TRBJ2-5 - TRBV18 12 CASSPGGETQYF
TRBJ2-2 - TRBV7-9 16 CASRPRGETNTGELFF
TRBJ2-4 few TRBV25-1 14 CASSEWGDTNIQYF
TRBJ1-2 - TRBV5-1 14 CASSLAGTGIGYTF
TRBJ1-6 - TRBV2 14 CASSAAGINSPLHF
TRBJ1-6 - TRBV5-4 14 CASSYDRRAPSLHF
TRBJ2-7 - TRBV4-1 12 CASRVGRGEQYF
TRBJ2-7 - TRBV9 14 CASSQTTGSYEQYF
TRBJ2-1 few TRBV11-3 15 CASSAVAGTYNEQFF
TRBJ1-6 - TRBV30 11 CAWSVPGALHF
TRBJ2-7 - TRBV5-4 15 CASSSADRGLNEQYF
TRBJ1-4 - TRBV4-2 13 CASRQGAGEKLFF
TRBJ2-1 - TRBV5-1 13 CASSSGHNNEQFF
TRBJ2-1 - TRBV29-1 16 CSVYPLVRGSNNEQFF
TRBJ1-2 - TRBV5-1 14 CASSLEGQGGGYTF
TRBJ2-7 - TRBV7-9 14 CASSLVGGTNEQYF
TRBJ1-2 - TRBV5-6 13 CASSEQGLRGYTF
TRBJ2-3 - TRBV9 16 CASSLGWRGAGDTQYF
TRBJ2-1 - TRBV7-9 14 CASSFGGSNNEQFF
TRBJ2-7 - TRBV5-4 16 CASSQDGGRSSYEQYF
TRBJ2-1 - TRBV18 12 CASSPFGNEQFF
TRBJ2-1 - TRBV7-2 14 CASSLVGQGHEQFF